This T cell receptor beta chain was found in a study of blood T cell repertoires in COVID-19. Original handling: Cell counts per sample came from amplifying reference gene primers. Clones were read by immunoSEQ multiplex PCR, and TCRdb kept only the in-frame ones, dropping some. V and J calls and clone size follow that table, whereas D and trimming were derived from the DNA. The sample has tens of thousands of clones; about 91% are singletons. This CDR3 spans 15 amino acids. V dropped 5 bases and J dropped 2; count of bases not matched to a gene: 9. Looked up from germline, CDR1 is MNHEY and CDR2 is SVGAGI.

This TCR was sampled from a woman over 75 with acute or convalescent COVID-19. The chain has TRBV6-5 and TRBJ2-7; 7 bases agree with TRBD1. The sample consisted of peripheral blood. CDR3 coding DNA: TGTGCCAGCAGTCTACGCGACAGGGAGACCTACGAGCAGTACTTC. Residues: CASSLRDRETYEQYF.